The source of this T cell receptor (beta chain) is a study of human T cells and chemical hapten exposure (dated by TCRdb to the early 2020s). For context, the study as a whole: The libraries were sequenced as a pool, and the TCR yield per sample differed mostly because of small variations in library volumes within the pool. The study tracked peripheral blood TCR repertoire changes in vivo during primary and secondary sensitization to the hapten diphenylcyclopropenone (DPC) in alopecia patients. From each blood RNA sample, both TCR alpha and TCR beta chains were sequenced. Study-wide findings and limitations: Repeated subsampling changed both the strength of the expansion versus patch-test correlation and the threshold at which that correlation became significant. DPC sensitization did not change the number of TCRs with a frequency above 1 in 1000, and there was no evidence of changes in global repertoire structure.

The CDR1 and CDR2 encoded by the germline V gene (reference sequence) are GTSNPN and SVGIG. V is shortened by 0 bases, J by 4 bases, and the region joining them spans 19 bases. Taken from cysteine to phenylalanine, the CDR3 has 16 residues. Only the CDR3 DNA is retained, 48 bases long and in frame from the first base. The library was built by means of 5' RACE. Sequencing was performed on an Illumina MiSeq. During library preparation, unique molecular identifiers were attached to individual cDNA molecules so that TCRs could be counted in a quantitative, reproducible way. Per the original workflow: The median number of TCRs per sample was over 85,000, ranging from roughly 20,000 to 690,600. V, J and CDR3 annotation of the TCR reads was performed with the Decombinator software suite. For PS versus PT1 abundance plots, all samples were subsampled to the same number of TCRs (28,000). TCRs were defined as expanded if absent before sensitization and observed at least eight times at the 2-week time point. The public reads were reprocessed in TCRdb via fastp at Q25 and MiXCR, keeping in-frame beta chains. CDR3 protein sequences are deduplicated, and each keeps its most common genes and DNA. These V and J calls derive from TCRdb rather than the authors' analysis. In all, the sample holds 100,000 to 120,000 distinct CDR3 sequences, and roughly 19% of those were seen once. 2.5% to 3.5% of the sample rests with the top ten.

Unfractionated whole blood was collected in Tempus Blood RNA tubes, and total RNA was extracted from that blood. About five healthy volunteers served as TCR sequencing controls and were bled at day 0, 2 weeks and 6 weeks. Regarding this clonotype: This clone's antigen is unknown. Nothing much larger sits one base from this clone, and base qualities are not available.

Recombination linked TRBV30 to TRBJ2-7, with a weak D call of TRBD1 (5 bases match). This clonotype was obtained from a human donor in good health. The nucleotides are TGTGCCTGGAGTGTAGGTCCTTGGGGCCGACGTTACGAGCAGTACTTC. The encoded protein is CAWSVGPWGRRYEQYF.